This TCR beta chain appears in the sequencing data of a study of blood T cell repertoires in COVID-19. Study information: Whether acute or convalescent, the COVID-19 samples came from the United States, Italy and Spain. Sources were T cells, B-cell-depleted T cells, or PBMCs; the material itself was cDNA or gDNA.

Per the authors' pipeline: Amplification with reference gene primers provided the estimates of nucleated cell counts. Only in-frame clones appear in the TCRdb table, and some are missing; sequencing was by immunoSEQ multiplex PCR. That table supplies the V and J calls and clone size; D and trimming were determined from the DNA. The repertoire consists of just under 350,000 clones, with around 88% occurring once and the leading ten covering about 3%. The V segment lost 6 bases and the J segment 7 bases; nucleotides outside the gene matches: 11. There are 15 residues in the CDR3. Germline lookup yields CDR1 SGHTA and CDR2 FQGNSA.

The sample consisted of peripheral blood. The chain couples TRBV7-2 to TRBJ2-2; TRBD1 aligns across 7 bases. The receptor's source is a man aged 30-40 years with active or convalescent COVID-19. CDR3: CASRFGQARGGELFF. The CDR3 bases are TGTGCCAGCAGATTCGGACAGGCCCGGGGCGGGGAGCTGTTTTTT.